The next 24 T cell receptor beta chains were all read from a single sample in a study of blood T cell repertoires in COVID-19. The repertoire was sequenced with immunoSEQ multiplex PCR; TCRdb's copy has only in-frame clones and lacks some. The sample gives some 300,000 clones, roughly nine tenths of which show up once; 2.9% is in the top ten. What was sequenced was PBMCs or T cells enriched from blood (not recorded which). Every receptor here comes from a woman aged 50 to 60 who had been exposed to COVID-19.

This clone occurred a few times. This chain connects TRBV19 to TRBJ1-5; D perhaps matches TRBD1 (5 bases). The germline gives CDR1 LNHDA, CDR2 SQIVND (reference sequence). Deletions cut 5 bases from V and 5 bases from J, with 13 bases between. The CDR3 runs to 14 residues. The CDR3 DNA follows: TGTGCCAGTAGTTTTGACAGCGTCTATCAGCCCCAGCATTTT. As protein: CASSFDSVYQPQHF.

The sample holds one count of this clone. CDR3 nucleotide sequence: TGTGCCAGCAGCCCCGCCAAGGGAACAGGGTCTGGCTACACCTTC. It codes for CASSPAKGTGSGYTF. The chain has TRBV3-1 (or the pseudogene TRBV3-2) and TRBJ1-2, with TRBD1 as a possible D gene (6 bases). The CDR3 is 15 amino acids. The V gene lost 4 bases and the J gene lost 7 bases, with 19 bases spanning the gap. Germline loops: CDR1 LGHDT, CDR2 YNNKEL (reference sequence).

The V and J genes are TRBV5-8 and TRBJ2-3; perhaps TRBD2 as D (7 bases). V shed 3 bases and J shed 6 bases, with 14 bases lying between them. Germline V gene lookup returns CDR1 SGHTS and CDR2 YDEGEE. This CDR3 has 14 residues. The CDR3 DNA follows: TGTGCCAGCAGCTCAGCGGGGAGGGGGGATACGCAGTATTTT. Residues: CASSSAGRGDTQYF.

There are a few counts of this clone. The chain combines TRBV6-5 with TRBJ1-6, with 7 bases lining up with TRBD1. The CDR3 has 15 residues. Per the germline V gene, CDR1 is MNHEY and CDR2 is SVGAGI. The ends lost 6 bases at V and 6 bases at J; junction bases unmatched: 8. The CDR3 DNA reads as TGTGCCAGCAGCCTAGAAGGGACAGCTAATTCACCCCTCCACTTT. Protein product: CASSLEGTANSPLHF.

This rearrangement joins TRBV27 to TRBJ2-7; TRBD2 aligns across 13 bases. V lost 5 bases to trimming and J lost 3 bases; unmatched junction nucleotides: 13. The CDR3 loop spans 18 amino acids. Germline V CDR1 and CDR2: MNHEY, SMNVEV (reference sequence). The CDR3 nucleotides are TGTGCCAGCAGTCCTGGGACTAGCGGGGAAGGCCGACTCTACGAGCAGTACTTC. Its protein product is CASSPGTSGEGRLYEQYF.

The chain is built from TRBV19 and TRBJ2-5; TRBD1 matches 7 bases. The germline gives CDR1 LNHDA, CDR2 SQIVND (reference sequence). The CDR3 length is 16 residues. J was trimmed by 6 bases and V by 4 bases; bases with no gene match: 14. This CDR3 is CASSTHRDSQAKTQYF. For the CDR3, the DNA is TGTGCCAGTAGTACCCACCGGGACAGCCAGGCCAAGACCCAGTACTTC.

The count of this clone is one. This sequence joins TRBV7-2 and TRBJ1-1; no firm D call. Germline V gene sequence: CDR1 SGHTA, CDR2 FQGNSA. The CDR3 covers 13 residues. The germline V and J ends were trimmed by 1 base and 8 bases, with 11 bases remaining between them. The CDR3 region is CASSLGPLPEAFF. CDR3 sequence (DNA): TGTGCCAGCAGCTTAGGGCCCCTCCCCGAAGCTTTCTTT.

The chain recombines TRBV9 with TRBJ2-1; 8 bases are a match to TRBD1. Per the germline V gene, CDR1 is SGDLS and CDR2 is YYNGEE. CDR3 length: 14 amino acids. The junction had 6 bases not matched to a gene; V was cut back by 3 bases and J by 7 bases. The CDR3 loop is CASSAGGAFNEQFF. As DNA, the CDR3 is TGTGCCAGCAGCGCAGGGGGCGCGTTTAATGAGCAGTTCTTC. The whole variable domain, remainder taken from reference TRBV9 and TRBJ2-1, is DSGVTQTPKHLITATGQRVTLRCSPRSGDLSVYWYQQSLDQGLQFLIQYYNGEERAKGNILERFSAQQFPDLHSELNLSSLELGDSALYFCASSAGGAFNEQFFGPGTRLTVL.

This chain connects TRBV15 to TRBJ1-5, with TRBD1 matching 7 bases. The V and J ends lost 2 bases and 1 base, in that order; junction bases with no gene match: 8. The CDR3 totals 17 residues. CDR1 and CDR2 from the germline V gene are LNHNV and YYDKDF (reference sequence). CDR3 in DNA: TGTGCCACCAGCAGATACACGTTGGACAGGAGCAATCAGCCCCAGCATTTT. It yields the protein CATSRYTLDRSNQPQHF.

The chain uses TRBV19 and TRBJ2-7, with 10 bases identical to TRBD1. V lost 8 bases to trimming and J lost 4 bases; unmatched junction nucleotides: 11. Germline V gene lookup returns CDR1 LNHDA and CDR2 SQIVND (reference sequence). The CDR3 contains 15 residues. CDR3 coding DNA: TGTGCCAGTGCCTTGACAGGGGGCTTCGCTTACGAGCAGTACTTC. Its translation: CASALTGGFAYEQYF.

This chain uses TRBV5-4 with TRBJ1-1; 7 bases agree with TRBD1. Germline-derived CDR1 and CDR2 are SGHNT and YYREEE (reference sequence). V trimming: 4 bases; J trimming: 0 bases; junction bases outside the gene matches: 6. The CDR3 is 15 amino acids. The CDR3 loop is CASSEQGLMNTEAFF. CDR3 nucleotide sequence: TGTGCCAGCAGCGAACAGGGGCTAATGAACACTGAAGCTTTCTTT.

V gene TRBV3-1 (or the pseudogene TRBV3-2) combines with J gene TRBJ1-6; D is unresolved. Germline V lookup: CDR1 LGHDT, CDR2 YNNKEL (reference sequence). Trimming pared 2 bases from V and 0 bases from J, leaving 14 bases between. The CDR3 loop spans 18 amino acids. The CDR3 DNA sequence: TGTGCCAGCAGCCAAAGGACGGCGACTAGCTCCTATAATTCACCCCTCCACTTT. Translation: CASSQRTATSSYNSPLHF.

The genes are TRBV14 and TRBJ2-5, with 9 bases identical to TRBD2. The germline V gene encodes CDR1 SGHDN and CDR2 FVKESK. V lost 0 bases to trimming and J lost 5 bases; unmatched junction nucleotides: 10. CDR3 length: 17 residues. In DNA form, the CDR3 reads TGTGCCAGCAGCCAAGAAGGTCTAGCGGGGCTCTGGGAGACCCAGTACTTC. It specifies CASSQEGLAGLWETQYF.

This sequence joins TRBV2 and TRBJ2-3, with D perhaps matching TRBD1 (5 bases). The CDR3 has 15 amino acids. Trimming cost V 0 bases and J 4 bases, with 11 bases left between them. Germline CDR1 is SNHLY and CDR2 is FYNNEI. Here the CDR3 reads CASSEAGVSADTQYF. The CDR3 nucleotides read TGTGCCAGCAGTGAAGCAGGGGTATCCGCAGATACGCAGTATTTT.

The chain has TRBV10-3 and TRBJ2-7, with 11 bases identical to TRBD1. This CDR3 contains 15 residues. V gave up 6 bases and J gave up 3 bases; unmatched junction bases: 7. CDR1 is ENHRY, CDR2 SYGVKD, per germline. The CDR3 is CAISRGTGGNYEQYF. The DNA for the CDR3 is TGTGCCATCAGCCGGGGGACAGGGGGTAACTACGAGCAGTACTTC.

The rearrangement uses TRBV5-4 and TRBJ2-1, with 9 positions matching TRBD2. Trimming cost V 5 bases and J 8 bases; bases outside gene matches: 14. CDR1 and CDR2 (germline): SGHNT, YYREEE (reference sequence). The CDR3 length is 16 residues. In nucleotides, the CDR3 is TGTGCCAGCAGTTCAGCGTGGCGGGGGGGCCAGGATGAGCAGTTCTTC. Amino acid sequence: CASSSAWRGGQDEQFF.

In its sample, this clone was seen once. V usage is TRBV7-2 and J usage is TRBJ1-3, with a possible D match to TRBD1 (6 bases). The V and J ends lost 7 bases and 0 bases respectively, with 10 bases between them. This CDR3 is built from 14 residues. CDR1 is SGHTA, CDR2 FQGNSA, per germline. Written as DNA, the CDR3 is TGTGCCAGCACGACAGGCTTCTCTGGAAACACCATATATTTT. This codes for CASTTGFSGNTIYF.

The chain uses TRBV6-2 or TRBV6-3 and TRBJ2-5; 8 positions match TRBD2. Losses at the gene ends were 5 bases for V and 1 base for J; bases not matched to a gene: 12. The CDR3 is made up of 17 amino acids. The V gene's germline CDR1 is MNHEY and CDR2 SVGEGT. The CDR3: CASSVRWSGGAQETQYF. The CDR3 nucleotides read TGTGCCAGCAGTGTAAGGTGGAGCGGGGGAGCCCAAGAGACCCAGTACTTC.

The chain uses TRBV25-1 and TRBJ1-1; 8 nucleotides agree with TRBD1. CDR3 size: 14 residues. V trimming: 4 bases; J trimming: 10 bases; junction bases outside the gene matches: 11. CDR1 is MGHDK and CDR2 is SYGVNS in the germline V gene. The CDR3 is CASSGTGRIIGAFF. The CDR3 bases are TGTGCCAGCAGTGGGACAGGGCGTATAATAGGAGCTTTCTTT. Full variable domain (remainder filled in from reference TRBV25-1 and TRBJ1-1): EADIYQTPRYLVIGTGKKITLECSQTMGHDKMYWYQQDPGMELHLIHYSYGVNSTEKGDLSSESTVSRIRTEHFPLTLESARPSHTSQYLCASSGTGRIIGAFFGQGTRLTVV.

The J gene is TRBJ2-5, the V gene TRBV5-1; TRBD2 agrees at 8 bases. There are 17 residues in the CDR3. V lost 2 bases to trimming and J lost 2 bases; unmatched junction nucleotides: 11. Per germline, CDR1 SGHRS and CDR2 YFSETQ. Here the CDR3 reads CASSLSGGTGEQETQYF. The CDR3 DNA is TGCGCCAGCAGCTTAAGCGGGGGAACCGGGGAGCAAGAGACCCAGTACTTC.

The V call is TRBV25-1, the J call TRBJ2-5; D may be TRBD1 (6 bases). Germline assignment: CDR1 MGHDK and CDR2 SYGVNS. Trimming removed 3 bases from V and 3 bases from J, with 14 bases in between. The CDR3 covers 15 residues. The chain's CDR3 is CASSDTDRRKETQYF. In DNA, the CDR3 is TGTGCCAGCAGTGATACCGACAGGCGAAAAGAGACCCAGTACTTC.

CDR3: CASSETGRGQPQHF. CDR3 DNA sequence: TGTGCCAGTAGTGAGACAGGGAGAGGGCAGCCCCAGCATTTT. The chain has TRBV19 and TRBJ1-5; 7 positions agree with TRBD1. With V trimmed by 5 bases and J by 7 bases, 8 bases remained unmatched. Germline assignment: CDR1 LNHDA and CDR2 SQIVND (reference sequence). The CDR3 is made up of 14 amino acids.

This clone occurred a few times. This chain links TRBV29-1 with TRBJ1-1; D call uncertain. CDR3 length: 12 amino acids. Trimming stripped 2 bases from V and 8 bases from J, with 12 bases between. The germline V gene has CDR1 SQVTM and CDR2 ANQGSEA. Here the CDR3 reads CSVELGQAEAFF. The CDR3 nucleotides are TGCAGCGTTGAACTCGGTCAGGCAGAAGCTTTCTTT.

The chain recombines TRBV7-9 with TRBJ1-5; 7 bases are shared with TRBD1. J was trimmed by 7 bases and V by 4 bases; bases with no gene match: 13. CDR1 SEHNR and CDR2 FQNEAQ come from the germline V gene (reference sequence). The CDR3 contains 16 residues. CDR3 protein: CASSSNTRDSRQPQHF. CDR3 DNA sequence: TGTGCCAGCAGCTCGAACACGAGGGACAGCCGGCAGCCCCAGCATTTT.